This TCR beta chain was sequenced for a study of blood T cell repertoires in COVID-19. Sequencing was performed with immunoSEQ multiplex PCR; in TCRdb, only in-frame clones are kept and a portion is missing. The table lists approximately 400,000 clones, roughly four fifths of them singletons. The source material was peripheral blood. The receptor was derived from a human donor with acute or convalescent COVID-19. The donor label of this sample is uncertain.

The CDR3 loop reads CASIARASGTEAFF. DNA of the CDR3: TGTGCCAGCATCGCCAGGGCCAGCGGGACTGAAGCTTTCTTT. The V gene is TRBV6-5, the J gene TRBJ1-1, with D perhaps matching TRBD1 (5 bases). V lost 7 bases to trimming and J lost 5 bases, with 17 bases between them. From germline, CDR1 is MNHEY and CDR2 SVGAGI. The CDR3 is 14 residues long.